The 25 T cell receptor beta chains below were found in one sample sequenced in a study of Graves' ophthalmopathy and Graves' hyperthyroidism. Scientists amplified the TCR beta CDR3 regions from RNA transcripts. Investigators did first-round RT-PCR with HTBI primers, then second-round multiplex PCR. TCRdb independently ran MiXCR on the multiplex PCR reads; one entry per CDR3 protein. The sample lists 660,000 or so distinct CDR3 sequences, roughly 39% seen once, with roughly 3% in the top ten. The sample taken for sequencing was peripheral blood. The receptor set was obtained from an adult man with Graves' ophthalmopathy.

This clonotype was observed a few times. The rearrangement joins TRBV10-3 to TRBJ2-7; 14 bases are a match to TRBD2. The germline V gene has CDR1 ENHRY and CDR2 SYGVKD. The CDR3 has 15 residues. V was pared by 10 bases and J by 4 bases, with 9 bases of the junction left unmatched. CDR3 DNA: TGTGCCAGCACCCCGACTAGCGGGAGGGAATACGAGCAGTACTTC. It yields the protein CASTPTSGREYEQYF.

The J gene is TRBJ2-7, the V gene TRBV29-1; TRBD2 matches at 7 bases. Germline CDR1 SQVTM, CDR2 ANQGSEA. The CDR3 covers 13 residues. Trimming cost V 7 bases and J 7 bases; bases outside gene matches: 13. CDR3 residues: CSADVSASGEQYF. CDR3 sequence (DNA): TGCAGCGCCGACGTCTCGGCTAGCGGTGAGCAGTACTTC.

This clonotype was recorded many times. The chain carries TRBV12-3 or TRBV12-4 and TRBJ1-1; D might be TRBD1 (5 bases). V lost 9 bases, J lost 5 bases, and 16 bases lay in between. CDR3 length: 13 amino acids. The chain's CDR3 is CASRSWGETEAFF. CDR3 sequence (DNA): TGTGCCAGTAGATCTTGGGGGGAGACTGAAGCTTTCTTT.

Only a few counts were recorded for this clonotype. The V gene is TRBV7-9, the J gene TRBJ2-7; TRBD2 aligns across 8 bases. This CDR3 region has 16 residues. Germline values: CDR1 SEHNR, CDR2 FQNEAQ (reference sequence). The J segment lost 2 bases and the V segment lost 5 bases, leaving 11 bases of the junction unmatched. The CDR3 loop reads CASSVGGAGATYEQYF. CDR3 nucleotides: TGTGCCAGCAGCGTAGGGGGAGCGGGGGCCACCTACGAGCAGTACTTC.

This clonotype was seen many times. This chain joins TRBV10-3 and TRBJ1-2, with TRBD1 as a possible D gene (5 bases). Germline CDR1 ENHRY, CDR2 SYGVKD. This CDR3 has 11 amino acids. V was pared by 8 bases and J by 7 bases, with 11 bases between. As DNA, the CDR3 is TGTGCCATCCAGGGACCTCTTGGCTACACCTTC. Residues: CAIQGPLGYTF.

V is TRBV7-2 and J is TRBJ1-4; 8 bases map to TRBD1. Germline CDR1 SGHTA, CDR2 FQGNSA. V shed 5 bases and J 8 bases; nucleotides not matched to a gene: 13. The CDR3 has 16 residues. The CDR3 loop reads CASSASTGGLYEKLFF. In DNA, the CDR3 is TGTGCCAGCAGCGCGTCCACAGGGGGGCTCTACGAAAAACTGTTTTTT. Filled out from reference TRBV7-2 and TRBJ1-4, the complete variable domain reads GAGVSQSPSNKVTEKGKDVELRCDPISGHTALYWYRQSLGQGLEFLIYFQGNSAPDKSGLPSDRFSAERTGGSVSTLTIQRTQQEDSAVYLCASSASTGGLYEKLFFGSGTQLSVL.

This clonotype was seen repeatedly, ten times or more. The genes are TRBV6-1 and TRBJ1-1; TRBD1 matches 7 bases. The junction had 8 bases not matched to a gene; V was cut back by 7 bases and J by 3 bases. The germline V gene has CDR1 MNHNS and CDR2 SASEGT. The CDR3 length is 14 residues. Here the CDR3 DNA reads TGTGCCAGCATGCTCAGGGGGGCCCACACTGAAGCTTTCTTT. Translating gives CASMLRGAHTEAFF.

This clonotype was observed at least ten times. The chain uses TRBV7-2 and TRBJ1-1, with D possibly TRBD1 on 6 matching bases. V lost 8 bases and J lost 3, with 16 bases in between. The CDR3 totals 14 residues. Germline-derived CDR1 and CDR2 are SGHTA and FQGNSA. CDR3 nucleotide sequence: TGTGCCAGCGGGAACAGGGCAGGTTACACTGAAGCTTTCTTT. Translating it yields CASGNRAGYTEAFF.

The rearrangement uses TRBV15 and TRBJ1-4; weak D call: TRBD1 (5 bases). Trimming pared 0 bases from V and 3 bases from J, leaving 11 bases between. Germline CDR1 LNHNV, CDR2 YYDKDF (reference sequence). This CDR3 comprises 16 residues. This chain's CDR3 is CATSRDLGAANEKLFF. The CDR3 DNA is TGTGCCACCAGCAGAGATCTAGGGGCAGCTAATGAAAAACTGTTTTTT.

This clonotype was observed many times. CDR3 nucleotide sequence: TGTGCCAGCAGCTTGATAGGGGGCCTCCTCCACTTT. Its translation is CASSLIGGLLHF. The chain carries TRBV11-2 and TRBJ1-6, with 7 bases fitting TRBD1. The V and J ends lost 3 bases and 15 bases, in that order; junction bases with no gene match: 5. Germline loops: CDR1 SGHAT, CDR2 FQNNGV. The CDR3 contains 12 residues.

This clonotype was counted at least ten times. This chain links TRBV5-1 with TRBJ1-2; tentatively, D is TRBD1 (6 bases). Germline V gives CDR1 SGHRS, CDR2 YFSETQ. CDR3 length: 15 amino acids. Trimming stripped 4 bases from V and 4 bases from J, with 17 bases between. The CDR3 reads CASSQHRVSGYGYTF. The CDR3 coding sequence is TGCGCCAGCAGCCAACACAGGGTGTCTGGCTATGGCTACACCTTC.

As to this clonotype: The germline gene is not matched at one end of the junction; a read error may be the cause. J is TRBJ2-5 and V is TRBV7-2; D gene uncertain. Germline CDR1 reads SGHTA; CDR2 reads FQGNSA. The CDR3 has 11 residues. The DNA for the CDR3 is TGTGCCAGCAGCCCACAAGAGGCCCAGTACTTC. It encodes CASSPQEAQYF.

The CDR3 DNA follows: TGTGCCAGCCCCTTTGGGGATTATGGCTACACCTTC. Its protein is CASPFGDYGYTF. The rearrangement joins TRBV2 to TRBJ1-2; no definite D call. Germline V lookup: CDR1 SNHLY, CDR2 FYNNEI. Trimming pared 8 bases from V and 5 bases from J, leaving 12 bases between. The CDR3 totals 12 residues.

For this clonotype: The junction does not match germline at one end; this may be a read error. The chain uses TRBV7-9 and TRBJ1-2; D perhaps matches TRBD1 (5 bases). The V gene's germline CDR1 is SEHNR and CDR2 FQNEAQ (reference sequence). The CDR3 sequence is 11 residues long. In DNA, the CDR3 is TGTGCCAACAGCCAAGGGGATGGCTACACCTTC. Protein: CANSQGDGYTF.

This clonotype showed up many times. This chain uses TRBV10-3 with TRBJ1-2; TRBD1 might be the D (5 bases). The germline CDR1 and CDR2 sequences are ENHRY and SYGVKD. There are 16 residues in the CDR3. Trimming left V 10 bases short and J 5 bases short, with 26 bases between. The CDR3 sequence: CASSEVFSRALYGYTF. For the CDR3, the DNA is TGTGCCAGCAGCGAAGTTTTTAGCAGGGCGTTATATGGCTACACCTTC.

The genes are TRBV5-1 and TRBJ2-2; weak D call: TRBD2 (6 bases). CDR3 size: 16 residues. Looked up from germline, CDR1 is SGHRS and CDR2 is YFSETQ. V was pared by 4 bases and J by 4 bases, with 17 bases between. The chain's CDR3 is CASSLSLATSTGELFF. CDR3 nucleotides: TGCGCCAGCAGCCTCAGTCTAGCGACGAGCACCGGGGAGCTGTTTTTT.

The rearrangement links TRBV5-8 to TRBJ2-2; TRBD1 matches 8 bases. Trimming at V came to 5 bases and at J to 3 bases, leaving 12 bases not matched to a gene. The CDR3 extends over 17 amino acids. Germline loops: CDR1 SGHTS, CDR2 YDEGEE. CDR3 amino acids: CASSYSEGQVHTGELFF. DNA of the CDR3: TGTGCCAGCAGTTACTCTGAGGGACAGGTGCACACCGGGGAGCTGTTTTTT.

The rearrangement joins TRBV6-6 to TRBJ1-4; 7 bases are shared with TRBD1. Unmatched junction bases numbered 5, after V lost 5 bases and J lost 5 bases. Germline lookup yields CDR1 MNHNY and CDR2 SVGAGI (reference sequence). The CDR3 runs to 14 residues. The DNA of the CDR3 is TGTGCCAGCAGTGTACAGGGGAGGAATGAAAAACTGTTTTTT. This translates into CASSVQGRNEKLFF.

In its sample, this clonotype was seen a few times. The chain has TRBV20-1 and TRBJ2-7; D is ambiguous. Germline CDR1 and CDR2: DFQATT and SNEGSKA (reference sequence). The CDR3 extends over 14 amino acids. Trimming removed 3 bases from V and 5 bases from J, with 17 bases in between. In DNA, the CDR3 is TGCAGTGCTAGCCCGTCAGGTCTGTCCCACGAGCAGTACTTC. The encoded protein is CSASPSGLSHEQYF.

This clonotype was seen many times. The rearrangement joins TRBV11-2 to TRBJ2-5; tentative D call: TRBD1 (6 bases). Trimming took 5 bases from V and 2 from J, leaving 15 bases between them. Germline CDR1 reads SGHAT; CDR2 reads FQNNGV. The CDR3 is 15 residues long. The CDR3 bases are TGTGCCAGCAGCATGAGAACCGGGACACAAGAGACCCAGTACTTC. This encodes CASSMRTGTQETQYF.

V usage is TRBV2 and J usage is TRBJ2-5; D unclear. The J call may be faulty, since TRBJ2-1 better matches the DNA end. This CDR3 contains 13 residues. The germline V gene encodes CDR1 SNHLY and CDR2 FYNNEI. CDR3 residues: CASQLLGYNEQFF. CDR3 sequence (DNA): TGTGCCAGCCAGCTCTTGGGCTACAATGAGCAGTTCTTC.

With regard to this clonotype: One junction end does not reproduce the germline sequence, and a read error may be involved. The V and J genes are TRBV2 and TRBJ1-5; 10 bases map to TRBD1. This CDR3 is built from 15 residues. Per the germline V gene, CDR1 is SNHLY and CDR2 is FYNNEI. CDR3 DNA: TGTGCCGGCAGTGTTGGACAGGGGGGCAATCAGCCCCAGCATTTT. Protein sequence: CAGSVGQGGNQPQHF.

Comments on this clonotype: At one end, the junction sequence differs from germline, possibly due to a read error. The rearrangement links TRBV10-3 to TRBJ1-5; 8 nucleotides align to TRBD1. The CDR3 spans 16 residues. Looked up from germline, CDR1 is ENHRY and CDR2 is SYGVKD. The CDR3 protein is CASSDQGAVGNQPQHF. The CDR3 coding sequence is TGTGCCAGCAGTGATCAGGGGGCGGTGGGCAATCAGCCCCAGCATTTT.

The DNA of the CDR3 is TGTGCCAGCAGCCAAGATCTTAGCGCCCTCCTTCACGAGCAGTACTTC. Translation: CASSQDLSALLHEQYF. V and J are TRBV4-2 and TRBJ2-7, with D perhaps matching TRBD2 (5 bases). Looked up from germline, CDR1 is LGHNA and CDR2 is YNFKEQ. CDR3 length: 16 residues. V dropped 0 bases and J dropped 5 bases, with 17 bases sitting between them.

V gene TRBV7-3 combines with J gene TRBJ2-2; the D gene is possibly TRBD1 (6 bases). The CDR3 has 16 amino acids. CDR1 and CDR2 from the germline V gene are SGHTA and FQGTGA. V was shortened by 6 bases and J by 1 base, with 15 bases between the two germline ends. This CDR3 is CASRPPGTMNTGELFF. The DNA for the CDR3 is TGTGCCAGCAGACCCCCCGGGACAATGAACACCGGGGAGCTGTTTTTT. Looking up the rest from reference TRBV7-3 and TRBJ2-2 gives the full variable domain: GAGVSQTPSNKVTEKGKYVELRCDPISGHTALYWYRQSLGQGPEFLIYFQGTGAADDSGLPNDRFFAVRPEGSVSTLKIQRTERGDSAVYLCASRPPGTMNTGELFFGEGSRLTVL.